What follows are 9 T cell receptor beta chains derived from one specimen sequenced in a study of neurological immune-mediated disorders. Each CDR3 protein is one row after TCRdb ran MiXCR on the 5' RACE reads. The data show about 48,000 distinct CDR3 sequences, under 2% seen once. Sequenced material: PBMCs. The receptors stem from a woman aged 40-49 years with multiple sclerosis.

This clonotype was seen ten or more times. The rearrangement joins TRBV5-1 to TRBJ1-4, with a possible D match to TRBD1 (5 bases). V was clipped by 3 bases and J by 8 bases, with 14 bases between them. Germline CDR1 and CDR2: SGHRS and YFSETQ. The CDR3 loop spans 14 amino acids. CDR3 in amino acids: CASSYQGAEEKLFF. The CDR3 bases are TGCGCCAGCAGCTATCAGGGAGCCGAAGAAAAACTGTTTTTT.

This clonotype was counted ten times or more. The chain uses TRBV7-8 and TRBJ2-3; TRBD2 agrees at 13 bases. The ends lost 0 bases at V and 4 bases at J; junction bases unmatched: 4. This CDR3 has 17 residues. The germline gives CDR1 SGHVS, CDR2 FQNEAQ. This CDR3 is CASSLAELAGGPDTQYF. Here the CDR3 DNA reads TGTGCCAGCAGCTTAGCGGAACTAGCGGGGGGGCCAGATACGCAGTATTTT.

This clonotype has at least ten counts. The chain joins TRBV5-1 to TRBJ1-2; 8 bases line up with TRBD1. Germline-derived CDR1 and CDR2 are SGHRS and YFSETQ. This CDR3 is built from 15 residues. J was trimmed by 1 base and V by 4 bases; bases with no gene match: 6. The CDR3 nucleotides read TGCGCCAGCAGCCCGCAGGGGGCTGGTAACTATGGCTACACCTTC. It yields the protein CASSPQGAGNYGYTF. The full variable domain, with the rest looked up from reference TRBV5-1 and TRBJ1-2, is KAGVTQTPRYLIKTRGQQVTLSCSPISGHRSVSWYQQTPGQGLQFLFEYFSETQRNKGNFPGRFSGRQFSNSRSEMNVSTLELGDSALYLCASSPQGAGNYGYTFGSGTRLTVV.

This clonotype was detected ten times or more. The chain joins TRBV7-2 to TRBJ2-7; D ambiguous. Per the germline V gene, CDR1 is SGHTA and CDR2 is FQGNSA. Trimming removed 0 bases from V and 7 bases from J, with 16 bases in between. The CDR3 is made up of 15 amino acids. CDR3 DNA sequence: TGTGCCAGCAGCTTAGCCGGACCCCACCCGGGTGAGCAGTACTTC. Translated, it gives CASSLAGPHPGEQYF. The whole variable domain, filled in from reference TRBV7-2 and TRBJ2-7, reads GAGVSQSPSNKVTEKGKDVELRCDPISGHTALYWYRQSLGQGLEFLIYFQGNSAPDKSGLPSDRFSAERTGGSVSTLTIQRTQQEDSAVYLCASSLAGPHPGEQYFGPGTRLTVT.

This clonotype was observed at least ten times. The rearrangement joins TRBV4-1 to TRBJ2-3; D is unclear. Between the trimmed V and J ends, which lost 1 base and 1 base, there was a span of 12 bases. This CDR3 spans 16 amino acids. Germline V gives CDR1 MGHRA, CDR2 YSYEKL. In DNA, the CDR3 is TGCGCCAGCAGCCAAGTGAGGAACGGACGCACAGATACGCAGTATTTT. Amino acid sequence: CASSQVRNGRTDTQYF.

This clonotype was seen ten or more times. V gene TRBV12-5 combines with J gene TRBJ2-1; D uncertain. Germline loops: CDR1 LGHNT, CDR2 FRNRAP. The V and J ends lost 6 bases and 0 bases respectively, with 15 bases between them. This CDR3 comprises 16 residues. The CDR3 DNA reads TGTGCTAGTGGCTCCCTACTCACGAGCTCCTACAATGAGCAGTTCTTC. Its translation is CASGSLLTSSYNEQFF. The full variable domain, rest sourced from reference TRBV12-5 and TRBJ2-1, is DARVTQTPRHKVTEMGQEVTMRCQPILGHNTVFWYRQTMMQGLELLAYFRNRAPLDDSGMPKDRFSAEMPDATLATLKIQPSEPRDSAVYFCASGSLLTSSYNEQFFGPGTRLTVL.

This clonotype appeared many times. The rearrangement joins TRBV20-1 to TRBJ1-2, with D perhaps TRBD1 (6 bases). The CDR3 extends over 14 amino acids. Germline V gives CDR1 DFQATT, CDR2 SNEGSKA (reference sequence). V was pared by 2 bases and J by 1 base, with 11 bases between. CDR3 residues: CSARRTDYNYGYTF. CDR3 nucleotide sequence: TGCAGTGCTAGACGGACAGATTATAACTATGGCTACACCTTC.

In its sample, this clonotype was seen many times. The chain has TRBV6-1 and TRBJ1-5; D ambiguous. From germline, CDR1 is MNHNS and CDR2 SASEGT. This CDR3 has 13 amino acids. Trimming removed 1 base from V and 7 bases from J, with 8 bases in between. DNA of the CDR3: TGTGCCAGCAGTGAAGGAGTGGGACAGCCCCAGCATTTT. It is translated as CASSEGVGQPQHF.

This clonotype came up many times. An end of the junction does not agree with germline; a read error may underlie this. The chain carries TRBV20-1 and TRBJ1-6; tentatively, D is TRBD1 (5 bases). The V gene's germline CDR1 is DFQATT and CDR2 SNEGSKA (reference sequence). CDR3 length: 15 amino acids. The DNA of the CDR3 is TGCGGTGCTAGAATGCTCGGGGGATATAATTCACCCCTCCACTTT. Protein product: CGARMLGGYNSPLHF.